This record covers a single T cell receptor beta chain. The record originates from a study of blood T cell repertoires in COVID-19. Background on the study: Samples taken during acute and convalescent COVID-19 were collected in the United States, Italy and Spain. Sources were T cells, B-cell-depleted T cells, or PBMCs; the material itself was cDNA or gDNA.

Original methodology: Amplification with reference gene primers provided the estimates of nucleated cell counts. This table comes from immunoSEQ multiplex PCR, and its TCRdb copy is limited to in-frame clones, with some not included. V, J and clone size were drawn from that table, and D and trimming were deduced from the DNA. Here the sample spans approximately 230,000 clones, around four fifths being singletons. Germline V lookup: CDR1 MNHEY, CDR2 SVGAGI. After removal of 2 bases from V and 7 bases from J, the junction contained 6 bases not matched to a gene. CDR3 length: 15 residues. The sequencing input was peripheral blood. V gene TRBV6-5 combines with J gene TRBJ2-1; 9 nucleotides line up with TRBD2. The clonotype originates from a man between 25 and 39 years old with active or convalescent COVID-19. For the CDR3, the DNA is TGTGCCAGCAGTTACAGAGGCGGGAGGGGGAATGAGCAGTTCTTC. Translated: CASSYRGGRGNEQFF.